The 25 T cell receptor beta chains listed next were all sequenced from one sample in a study of beta chain features in type 1 diabetes. For these TCRs, the target antigens are not known. Study-level points and caveats: All four CD4+ subsets from Type 1 diabetes patients carried moderately but significantly shorter TCRB CDR3s.

Expressed TCRB transcripts were sequenced because the entire RNA isolate underwent reverse transcription. Some clones are missing from TCRdb's copy, which holds only in-frame ones; the method was immunoSEQ multiplex PCR. The sample carries about 710,000 clones, roughly an eighth recorded once. The material sequenced was naive CD4+ T cells from blood. The receptors come from a man aged 18 to 30 with type 1 diabetes.

This clone was seen a handful of times. This CDR3 reads CSANTDRSREKLFF. CDR3 nucleotides: TGCAGCGCTAATACCGACAGATCCCGTGAAAAACTGTTTTTT. The V call is TRBV29-1, the J call TRBJ1-4, with a possible D match to TRBD1 (5 bases). The CDR3 has 14 residues. The germline V gene encodes CDR1 SQVTM and CDR2 ANQGSEA. The V gene lost 7 bases and the J gene lost 7 bases, with 19 bases spanning the gap.

The chain joins TRBV10-3 to TRBJ2-1, with 8 bases that match TRBD1. The CDR3 is made up of 20 amino acids. Per the germline V gene, CDR1 is ENHRY and CDR2 is SYGVKD. V lost 4 bases to trimming and J lost 0 bases; unmatched junction nucleotides: 17. For the CDR3, the DNA is TGTGCCATCAGTGTCATGGACAGGGCTCAGGCCTGGAGCTCCTACAATGAGCAGTTCTTC. This sequence encodes CAISVMDRAQAWSSYNEQFF.

This clone occurred many times. J is TRBJ2-3 and V is TRBV14; the D is unclear. The V and J ends lost 4 bases and 6 bases respectively, with 5 bases between them. Germline V gene lookup returns CDR1 SGHDN and CDR2 FVKESK. The CDR3 has 11 amino acids. CDR3 nucleotide sequence: TGTGCCAGCAGCCCGGCGGATACGCAGTATTTT. Its translation is CASSPADTQYF.

J is TRBJ2-5 and V is TRBV14; 13 bases map to TRBD2. The V gene's germline CDR1 is SGHDN and CDR2 FVKESK. CDR3 length equals 17 residues. The junction had 5 bases not matched to a gene; V was cut back by 1 base and J by 3 bases. CDR3 nucleotides: TGTGCCAGCAGCCAAGGCGGGACTAGCGGGAATGAAGAGACCCAGTACTTC. Protein sequence: CASSQGGTSGNEETQYF.

The J gene is TRBJ2-3, the V gene TRBV5-4, with D possibly matching TRBD1 (6 bases). CDR3 length: 17 residues. Germline assignment: CDR1 SGHNT and CDR2 YYREEE (reference sequence). V was pared by 4 bases and J by 1 base, with 19 bases between. DNA of the CDR3: TGTGCCAGCAGCCCCAGGACAGACGCGTGGGGCACAGATACGCAGTATTTT. It translates to CASSPRTDAWGTDTQYF.

This clone appeared once. The rearrangement links TRBV4-1 to TRBJ1-5; 7 bases match TRBD1. CDR1 and CDR2 (germline): MGHRA, YSYEKL. The CDR3 length is 17 residues. J lost 4 bases, V lost 4 bases, and 13 bases had no gene match. CDR3 region: CASSPVGRSRGNQPQHF. CDR3 bases: TGCGCCAGCAGCCCAGTGGGTAGAAGCAGGGGGAATCAGCCCCAGCATTTT.

This clone was seen a few times. V gene TRBV2 combines with J gene TRBJ1-4, with D maybe TRBD1 (5 bases). Germline CDR1 reads SNHLY; CDR2 reads FYNNEI. The CDR3 contains 15 residues. The V end lost 5 bases, the J end lost 8 bases, and 18 bases lay between the germline ends. CDR3 in amino acids: CASSPDPGRVEKLFF. CDR3 DNA sequence: TGTGCCAGCAGTCCCGACCCGGGGCGGGTAGAAAAACTGTTTTTT.

The chain recombines TRBV5-1 with TRBJ1-2; D is uncertain. The CDR3 is made up of 18 amino acids. V lost 5 bases and J 2 bases, leaving 25 bases between the germline ends. Germline V gene data show CDR1 as SGHRS and CDR2 as YFSETQ. CDR3 protein: CASSGMSGGIPLNYGYTF. CDR3 coding DNA: TGCGCCAGCAGTGGGATGTCGGGCGGGATTCCATTAAACTATGGCTACACCTTC. Drawing the rest from reference TRBV5-1 and TRBJ1-2, the complete variable domain is KAGVTQTPRYLIKTRGQQVTLSCSPISGHRSVSWYQQTPGQGLQFLFEYFSETQRNKGNFPGRFSGRQFSNSRSEMNVSTLELGDSALYLCASSGMSGGIPLNYGYTFGSGTRLTVV.

The table lists this clone with a few counts. The chain combines TRBV2 with TRBJ2-5; 10 bases map to TRBD1. V trimming: 8 bases; J trimming: 5 bases; junction bases outside the gene matches: 11. The CDR3 is 15 residues long. In germline, CDR1 is SNHLY, CDR2 FYNNEI. The CDR3 DNA is TGTGCCAGCTCGCCGGGACAGGGGATTTGGGAGACCCAGTACTTC. Amino acid sequence: CASSPGQGIWETQYF.

The J gene is TRBJ2-7, the V gene TRBV5-4; 8 bases are shared with TRBD2. V trimming: 5 bases; J trimming: 4 bases; junction bases outside the gene matches: 11. CDR3 length equals 15 residues. CDR1 and CDR2 (germline): SGHNT, YYREEE (reference sequence). The CDR3 reads CASSPGSGGAYEQYF. The CDR3, as DNA: TGTGCCAGCAGTCCCGGGAGCGGGGGAGCATACGAGCAGTACTTC.

This clone was found a few times. The chain recombines TRBV10-3 with TRBJ1-1; D is perhaps TRBD1 (5 bases). Germline CDR1 and CDR2: ENHRY and SYGVKD. Deletions cut 5 bases from V and 5 bases from J, with 18 bases between. CDR3 length equals 15 residues. The CDR3 DNA reads as TGTGCCATCAGTTCTAGGTTTCAGGGAGAAACTGAAGCTTTCTTT. Translated: CAISSRFQGETEAFF.

In this sample, this clone turned up a few times. The chain couples TRBV6-5 to TRBJ1-4; no firm D call. CDR1 and CDR2 (germline): MNHEY, SVGAGI. The CDR3 totals 15 residues. V was clipped by 6 bases and J by 10 bases, with 21 bases between them. The CDR3 is CASSPVSPPGLKLFF. The CDR3 DNA is TGTGCCAGCAGCCCAGTATCTCCGCCGGGTCTAAAACTGTTTTTT.

The rearrangement joins TRBV6-5 to TRBJ1-2; 8 bases fit TRBD1. CDR1 is MNHEY and CDR2 is SVGAGI in the germline V gene. CDR3 length: 13 amino acids. Trimming took 4 bases from V and 11 from J; bases not matched to a gene: 9. The CDR3 reads CASSSAGGVVYTF. The CDR3 bases are TGTGCCAGCAGTTCGGCAGGGGGCGTGGTATACACCTTC.

CDR3 sequence: CASSLNQQGRETQYF. The CDR3 DNA reads TGTGCCAGCTCACTGAATCAACAGGGAAGGGAGACCCAGTACTTC. The chain couples TRBV18 to TRBJ2-5; maybe TRBD1 (6 bases). The CDR3 covers 15 residues. CDR1 is KGHSH, CDR2 LQKENI, per germline. Trimming cost V 4 bases and J 5 bases, with 17 bases left between them.

The J gene is TRBJ1-2, the V gene TRBV10-3; TRBD1 aligns across 7 bases. V lost 2 bases and J lost 11; bases outside the gene matches: 5. Germline V gives CDR1 ENHRY, CDR2 SYGVKD. The CDR3 extends over 12 amino acids. The CDR3: CAISEGDRPYTF. The CDR3 DNA sequence: TGTGCCATCAGTGAGGGGGACAGACCTTACACCTTC.

The CDR3 loop reads CASSLGYRGRIKDTEAFF. CDR3 bases: TGTGCCAGCAGCTTAGGGTATAGGGGGCGGATAAAGGACACTGAAGCTTTCTTT. The gene calls are TRBV13 and TRBJ1-1; 7 bases agree with TRBD1. The CDR3 totals 18 residues. V trimming: 0 bases; J trimming: 3 bases; junction bases outside the gene matches: 13. Germline values: CDR1 PRHDT, CDR2 FYEKMQ (reference sequence).

This clone was recorded a few times. V and J are TRBV4-1 and TRBJ2-7; 8 bases are shared with TRBD2. This CDR3 is 16 amino acids long. Germline V gives CDR1 MGHRA, CDR2 YSYEKL. V gave up 2 bases and J gave up 2 bases; unmatched junction bases: 8. The CDR3 DNA follows: TGCGCCAGCAGCCAACCCCGGGAGGGGGGCACCTACGAGCAGTACTTC. It specifies CASSQPREGGTYEQYF.

V and J are TRBV29-1 and TRBJ1-5; 9 bases match TRBD1. CDR3 size: 17 residues. Per germline, CDR1 SQVTM and CDR2 ANQGSEA. Trimming at V came to 6 bases and at J to 4 bases, leaving 16 bases not matched to a gene. The CDR3 loop reads CSVVTDYFGQGNQPQHF. The CDR3 bases are TGCAGCGTAGTCACGGATTACTTCGGACAGGGGAATCAGCCCCAGCATTTT.

This clone was detected a few times. V is TRBV28 and J is TRBJ1-1; tentative D call: TRBD1 (6 bases). The length of the CDR3 is 15 residues. Germline V gene sequence: CDR1 MDHEN, CDR2 SYDVKM. Trimming removed 7 bases from V and 0 bases from J, with 15 bases in between. CDR3 nucleotides: TGTGCCAGCACCATGGGGGGCAGGCTGAACACTGAAGCTTTCTTT. Its protein is CASTMGGRLNTEAFF.

The genes are TRBV23-1 and TRBJ2-3; maybe TRBD2 (6 bases). TRBV23-1 is sorted into the ORF group, with uncertain function. This CDR3 region has 17 residues. Trimming shortened V by 0 bases and J by 2 bases, and 15 bases separated the two germline ends. The CDR3 coding sequence is TGCGCCAGCAGTCAATCTTGGGAGGCCCTCACCACAGATACGCAGTATTTT. Protein: CASSQSWEALTTDTQYF.

This clone has just a few counts. V gene TRBV5-1 combines with J gene TRBJ2-7; 10 nucleotides match TRBD2. CDR1 and CDR2 from the germline V gene are SGHRS and YFSETQ. Trimming removed 0 bases from V and 0 bases from J; junction bases left unmatched: 3. CDR3 length equals 16 residues. CDR3 sequence (DNA): TGCGCCAGCAGCTTGGCTAGCGGGAGCACCTCCTACGAGCAGTACTTC. It translates to CASSLASGSTSYEQYF. The full variable domain, in which reference TRBV5-1 and TRBJ2-7 provide the parts outside the CDR3, is KAGVTQTPRYLIKTRGQQVTLSCSPISGHRSVSWYQQTPGQGLQFLFEYFSETQRNKGNFPGRFSGRQFSNSRSEMNVSTLELGDSALYLCASSLASGSTSYEQYFGPGTRLTVT.

The chain employs TRBV11-2 and TRBJ1-2, with D maybe TRBD1 (5 bases). Germline V CDR1 and CDR2: SGHAT, FQNNGV. Between the trimmed V and J ends, which lost 3 bases and 7 bases, there was a span of 12 bases. The CDR3 runs 13 residues. The CDR3 region is CASSFTAGGGYTF. The CDR3 nucleotides read TGTGCCAGCAGCTTTACCGCCGGGGGTGGCTACACCTTC.

This chain links TRBV6-5 with TRBJ1-3; a weak D match, TRBD1 (5 bases). The CDR3 extends over 15 amino acids. The germline gives CDR1 MNHEY, CDR2 SVGAGI. The V end lost 7 bases, the J end lost 4 bases, and 17 bases lay between the germline ends. CDR3 sequence: CASTNSRVNGNTIYF. CDR3 sequence (DNA): TGTGCCAGCACCAATTCCAGGGTAAACGGAAACACCATATATTTT.

This sequence joins TRBV27 and TRBJ2-7; TRBD1 aligns across 9 bases. The germline gives CDR1 MNHEY, CDR2 SMNVEV (reference sequence). There are 15 residues in the CDR3. V lost 7 bases and J lost 2; bases outside the gene matches: 9. CDR3 DNA: TGTGCCAGCACCACCGACAGGGGGGGAACCTACGAGCAGTACTTC. Amino acids: CASTTDRGGTYEQYF.

This clone turned up a few times. The chain employs TRBV30 and TRBJ2-1; TRBD2 matches at 7 bases. The junction had 9 bases not matched to a gene; V was cut back by 2 bases and J by 8 bases. Germline V lookup: CDR1 GTSNPN, CDR2 SVGIG (reference sequence). The CDR3 is made up of 14 amino acids. This CDR3 reads CAWSTSGRRHEQFF. In DNA, the CDR3 is TGTGCCTGGAGTACGTCCGGGAGGAGGCATGAGCAGTTCTTC.